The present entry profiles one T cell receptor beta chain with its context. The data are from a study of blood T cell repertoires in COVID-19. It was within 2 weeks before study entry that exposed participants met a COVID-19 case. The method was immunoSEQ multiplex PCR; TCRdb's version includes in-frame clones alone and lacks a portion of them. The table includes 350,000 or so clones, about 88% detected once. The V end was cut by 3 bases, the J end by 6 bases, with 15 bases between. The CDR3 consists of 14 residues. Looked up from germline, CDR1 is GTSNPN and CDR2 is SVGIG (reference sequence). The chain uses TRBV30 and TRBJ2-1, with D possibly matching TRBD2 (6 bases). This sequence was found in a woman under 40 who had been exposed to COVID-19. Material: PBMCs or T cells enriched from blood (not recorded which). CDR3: CAWSRAGNPNEQFF. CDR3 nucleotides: TGTGCCTGGAGCCGGGCGGGAAACCCCAATGAGCAGTTCTTC.